The 31 T cell receptor beta chains reported below all come from one sample, sequenced in a study of OX40 agonist ivuxolimab in advanced cancers. The library was obtained by the immunoSEQ multiplex PCR assay. The immuneACCESS repertoire file appears here via TCRdb, limited to in-frame rearrangements. These files lack a portion of the clones; in checked studies, under half of the deficit traces to unresolved V genes, and the cause of the others is not known. This sample holds roughly 56,000 clones; 80% to 90% were observed only once. About 1% of the sample goes to the ten largest clones. The sequenced sample was CD4+ or CD8+ T cells sorted from blood, obtained in a trial of the OX40 agonist ivuxolimab. The origin of the receptors is an adult with an advanced solid tumor such as melanoma, head and neck, liver or kidney cancer.

As for this clone: At one boundary the junction diverges from the germline segment, which might be a read error. This sample includes further DNA sequences coding for the same CDR3. The chain uses TRBV30 and TRBJ1-2; D unresolved. Per the germline V gene, CDR1 is GTSNPN and CDR2 is SVGIG (reference sequence). The CDR3 extends over 15 amino acids. The CDR3 DNA is TGTGCTTGGACGAACCGGGCAGGTCCTAACTATGGCTACACCTTC. It yields the protein CAWTNRAGPNYGYTF.

V is TRBV5-6 and J is TRBJ2-1; D may correspond to TRBD1 or TRBD2 (5 bases each). V gave up 1 base and J gave up 5 bases, with 10 bases separating them. In germline, CDR1 is SGHDT, CDR2 YYEEEE. CDR3 length: 14 residues. The CDR3 DNA is TGTGCCAGCAGCTTGTTGGGGACCAACAATGAGCAGTTCTTC. Translated, it gives CASSLLGTNNEQFF. The full variable domain, in which reference TRBV5-6 and TRBJ2-1 provide the parts outside the CDR3, is DAGVTQSPTHLIKTRGQQVTLRCSPKSGHDTVSWYQQALGQGPQFIFQYYEEEERQRGNFPDRFSGHQFPNYSSELNVNALLLGDSALYLCASSLLGTNNEQFFGPGTRLTVL.

CDR3 sequence reads: CASRPPSRGLGYTF. The CDR3 DNA reads as TGTGCCAGCAGACCGCCTTCGCGGGGGCTAGGCTACACCTTC. The rearrangement uses TRBV28 and TRBJ1-2, with D tentatively TRBD1 (6 bases). This CDR3 comprises 14 residues. The ends were cut back, 6 bases at V and 8 bases at J, with 19 bases in the middle. Germline-derived CDR1 and CDR2 are MDHEN and SYDVKM.

This rearrangement joins TRBV27 to TRBJ2-5, with 11 bases lining up with TRBD1. CDR1 is MNHEY and CDR2 is SMNVEV in the germline V gene (reference sequence). The CDR3 is 18 amino acids. The V and J ends lost 2 bases and 0 bases, in that order; junction bases with no gene match: 8. CDR3 bases: TGTGCCAGCAGTTTAATGGACAGGGGGCTGCCCAACCAAGAGACCCAGTACTTC. Encoded protein: CASSLMDRGLPNQETQYF.

The chain is built from TRBV14 and TRBJ2-7; D is possibly TRBD1 or TRBD2 (6 bases each). The V end lost 4 bases, the J end lost 0 bases, and 22 bases lay between the germline ends. CDR1 and CDR2 from the germline V gene are SGHDN and FVKESK. The CDR3 extends over 18 amino acids. This chain's CDR3 is CASSRRRDTPESSYEQYF. CDR3 sequence (DNA): TGTGCCAGCAGCCGGCGGCGGGACACCCCCGAGAGCTCCTACGAGCAGTACTTC.

The chain uses TRBV28 and TRBJ2-3; 11 bases are a match to TRBD2. Losses at the gene ends were 9 bases for V and 3 bases for J; bases not matched to a gene: 5. Germline lookup yields CDR1 MDHEN and CDR2 SYDVKM. This CDR3 is 14 amino acids long. The CDR3 is CASTSGSRTDTQYF. The CDR3 region has the DNA TGTGCCAGTACTAGCGGGAGTCGTACAGATACGCAGTATTTT.

The chain uses TRBV4-2 and TRBJ2-3, with D possibly TRBD2 on 6 matching bases. Germline V CDR1 and CDR2: LGHNA, YNFKEQ. Trimming took off 2 bases at V and 5 bases at J, with 17 bases between the two ends. This CDR3 has 16 residues. The CDR3 coding sequence is TGTGCCAGCAGCCAAATCGAAGCCCTGGGGGGAGATACGCAGTATTTT. The encoded protein is CASSQIEALGGDTQYF.

The J gene is TRBJ2-5, the V gene TRBV6-1; possible D gene TRBD2, 5 bases. V lost 5 bases, J lost 5 bases, and 15 bases lay in between. The V gene's germline CDR1 is MNHNS and CDR2 SASEGT. This CDR3 spans 14 amino acids. CDR3 in DNA: TGTGCCAGCAGTCCCAGAACTAGTTCGGAGACCCAGTACTTC. It yields the protein CASSPRTSSETQYF.

This chain connects TRBV28 to TRBJ2-3; possibly TRBD1 or TRBD2 for D (5 bases each). Germline lookup yields CDR1 MDHEN and CDR2 SYDVKM. The ends were cut back, 4 bases at V and 8 bases at J, with 13 bases in the middle. This CDR3 contains 13 residues. DNA of the CDR3: TGTGCCAGCAGTTCGGGACCCCCGGGTACGCAGTATTTT. Its translation: CASSSGPPGTQYF.

The chain recombines TRBV6-5 with TRBJ2-7, with 7 bases aligning to TRBD1. The CDR3 contains 13 residues. Germline CDR1 and CDR2: MNHEY and SVGAGI. V trimming: 6 bases; J trimming: 3 bases; junction bases outside the gene matches: 5. DNA for the CDR3: TGTGCCAGCAGCCCTGGGACAGTCTACGAGCAGTACTTC. Translation gives CASSPGTVYEQYF.

This chain uses TRBV5-6 with TRBJ2-2, with D maybe TRBD2 (6 bases). This CDR3 spans 16 amino acids. V was pared by 4 bases and J by 2 bases, with 15 bases between. The germline V gene has CDR1 SGHDT and CDR2 YYEEEE. CDR3 sequence: CASSPGSAVNTGELFF. In DNA form, the CDR3 reads TGTGCCAGCAGCCCCGGGAGTGCGGTTAACACCGGGGAGCTGTTTTTT.

The chain carries TRBV28 and TRBJ1-5; 7 bases are shared with TRBD1. CDR3 length: 14 residues. The junction had 9 bases not matched to a gene; V was cut back by 3 bases and J by 10 bases. The germline V gene encodes CDR1 MDHEN and CDR2 SYDVKM. CDR3 sequence reads: CASSFGGGAIPQHF. DNA for the CDR3: TGTGCCAGCAGTTTCGGAGGGGGCGCGATTCCCCAGCATTTT.

The rearrangement uses TRBV7-9 and TRBJ1-1, with 7 bases identical to TRBD1. Losses at the gene ends were 3 bases for V and 4 bases for J; bases not matched to a gene: 8. Germline CDR1 is SEHNR and CDR2 is FQNEAQ (reference sequence). This CDR3 region has 15 residues. CDR3 in amino acids: CASSFQGGSGTEAFF. CDR3 nucleotide sequence: TGTGCCAGCAGCTTCCAGGGGGGGTCGGGCACTGAAGCTTTCTTT.

This clone is a singleton in its sample. The rearrangement links TRBV4-1 to TRBJ2-7; a weak D match, TRBD2 (6 bases). This CDR3 is built from 16 residues. Looked up from germline, CDR1 is MGHRA and CDR2 is YSYEKL. V lost 4 bases to trimming and J lost 3 bases, with 19 bases between them. CDR3 sequence: CASSRTVVLAIYEQYF. CDR3 DNA: TGCGCCAGCAGCCGAACGGTCGTACTAGCTATCTACGAGCAGTACTTC.

V gene TRBV15 combines with J gene TRBJ2-2, with D perhaps TRBD2 (7 bases). This CDR3 is built from 12 residues. Germline CDR1 is LNHNV and CDR2 is YYDKDF (reference sequence). The V gene lost 11 bases and the J gene lost 4 bases, with 11 bases spanning the gap. The CDR3 region is CASGGPTGELFF. CDR3 nucleotide sequence: TGTGCCTCCGGGGGGCCCACCGGGGAGCTGTTTTTT.

The genes are TRBV2 and TRBJ1-5, with D perhaps matching TRBD1 (6 bases). V lost 10 bases, J lost 3 bases, and 10 bases lay in between. The V gene's germline CDR1 is SNHLY and CDR2 FYNNEI. The CDR3 sequence is 12 residues long. In nucleotides, the CDR3 is TGTGCCACCTCGGGACACAATCAGCCCCAGCATTTT. Protein: CATSGHNQPQHF. The variable domain in full, with the rest retrieved from reference TRBV2 and TRBJ1-5, is EPEVTQTPSHQVTQMGQEVILRCVPISNHLYFYWYRQILGQKVEFLVSFYNNEISEKSEIFDDQFSVERPDGSNFTLKIRSTKLEDSAMYFCATSGHNQPQHFGDGTRLSIL.

V and J are TRBV18 and TRBJ2-1; 11 nucleotides line up with TRBD2. The CDR3 contains 15 residues. Unmatched junction bases numbered 3, after V lost 3 bases and J lost 5 bases. CDR1 is KGHSH, CDR2 LQKENI, per germline. CDR3 sequence (DNA): TGTGCCAGCTCACCTCTGACTAGCGGGAACAATGAGCAGTTCTTC. Residues: CASSPLTSGNNEQFF.

V usage is TRBV18 and J usage is TRBJ1-4, with D possibly TRBD1 on 6 matching bases. V was clipped by 1 base and J by 8 bases, with 14 bases between them. The CDR3 extends over 15 amino acids. The germline V gene has CDR1 KGHSH and CDR2 LQKENI. The CDR3 DNA reads TGTGCCAGCTCACCACGAGGGGGAGTTGGCGAAAAACTGTTTTTT. Translation: CASSPRGGVGEKLFF. The full variable domain, in which reference TRBV18 and TRBJ1-4 provide the parts outside the CDR3, is NAGVMQNPRHLVRRRGQEARLRCSPMKGHSHVYWYRQLPEEGLKFMVYLQKENIIDESGMPKERFSAEFPKEGPSILRIQQVVRGDSAAYFCASSPRGGVGEKLFFGSGTQLSVL.

This clone turned up a few times. This chain uses TRBV5-4 with TRBJ2-2, with TRBD2 as a possible D gene (6 bases). The CDR3 sequence is 16 residues long. The germline V and J ends were trimmed by 2 bases and 0 bases, with 11 bases remaining between them. Germline CDR1 SGHNT, CDR2 YYREEE (reference sequence). CDR3 loop: CASSFDPGANTGELFF. For the CDR3, the DNA is TGTGCCAGCAGCTTTGATCCGGGGGCGAACACCGGGGAGCTGTTTTTT.

The gene calls are TRBV6-5 and TRBJ1-2; a possible D gene is TRBD1 (5 bases). Germline V gives CDR1 MNHEY, CDR2 SVGAGI. This CDR3 spans 14 amino acids. Trimming stripped 6 bases from V and 0 bases from J, with 11 bases between. The CDR3 coding sequence is TGTGCCAGCAGACGGGACGGAACTAACTATGGCTACACCTTC. Residues: CASRRDGTNYGYTF.

V is TRBV6-6 and J is TRBJ1-1; weak D call: TRBD1 (5 bases). V lost 6 bases to trimming and J lost 6 bases, with 11 bases between them. Germline V gene data show CDR1 as MNHNY and CDR2 as SVGAGI (reference sequence). The length of the CDR3 is 12 residues. In DNA form, the CDR3 reads TGTGCCAGCAGCCGCAGGGAAGCTGAAGCTTTCTTT. It yields the protein CASSRREAEAFF.

The genes are TRBV5-1 and TRBJ1-2, with a weak D call TRBD1 (6 bases). The CDR3 loop spans 14 amino acids. V dropped 4 bases and J dropped 0 bases, with 10 bases sitting between them. Germline CDR1 and CDR2: SGHRS and YFSETQ. The CDR3 coding sequence is TGCGCCAGCAGCCCTCAGGGGACTAACTATGGCTACACCTTC. Protein sequence: CASSPQGTNYGYTF.

The chain links TRBV27 to TRBJ2-7, with unresolved D. This CDR3 region has 13 residues. In germline, CDR1 is MNHEY, CDR2 SMNVEV (reference sequence). Trimming stripped 3 bases from V and 2 bases from J, with 8 bases between. CDR3 sequence: CASSFDHTYEQYF. The CDR3 nucleotides are TGTGCCAGCAGTTTTGACCATACCTACGAGCAGTACTTC.

The chain has TRBV4-1 and TRBJ1-2; 8 bases align to TRBD1. Germline assignment: CDR1 MGHRA and CDR2 YSYEKL. The CDR3 spans 16 residues. The J segment lost 4 bases and the V segment lost 4 bases, leaving 11 bases of the junction unmatched. The CDR3 DNA reads as TGCGCCAGCAGCCGCCATTTAGGACAGGGAAGCTATGGCTACACCTTC. Translating it yields CASSRHLGQGSYGYTF.

The V and J genes are TRBV19 and TRBJ2-4; TRBD1 matches 10 bases. The CDR3 length is 17 residues. The V segment lost 1 base and the J segment 10 bases; nucleotides outside the gene matches: 13. Germline V gene data show CDR1 as LNHDA and CDR2 as SQIVND (reference sequence). CDR3 bases: TGTGCCAGTAGTATAGGCCTTGGGGGGACAGGGGTTGGTATTCAGTACTTC. Its translation is CASSIGLGGTGVGIQYF.

This chain connects TRBV19 to TRBJ1-5; D uncertain. Trimming pared 3 bases from V and 5 bases from J, leaving 5 bases between. The CDR3 sequence is 12 residues long. CDR1 is LNHDA, CDR2 SQIVND, per germline (reference sequence). The CDR3 sequence is CASSISYQPQHF. In DNA form, the CDR3 reads TGTGCCAGTAGTATTAGTTATCAGCCCCAGCATTTT.

This chain links TRBV6-6 with TRBJ1-4, with D possibly matching TRBD1 (6 bases). Trimming removed 5 bases from V and 4 bases from J, with 11 bases in between. CDR3 length equals 14 residues. CDR1 is MNHNY, CDR2 SVGAGI, per germline (reference sequence). The CDR3 is CASSRQDINEKLFF. CDR3 DNA: TGTGCCAGCAGTAGACAGGACATTAATGAAAAACTGTTTTTT.

The chain links TRBV19 to TRBJ2-7; a possible D gene is TRBD1 (6 bases). Germline values: CDR1 LNHDA, CDR2 SQIVND (reference sequence). V was pared by 9 bases and J by 2 bases, with 20 bases between. The CDR3 loop spans 15 amino acids. CDR3 protein: CASRLHPDRTYEQYF. As DNA, the CDR3 is TGTGCCAGCCGACTACACCCGGACAGAACCTACGAGCAGTACTTC.

J is TRBJ1-5 and V is TRBV5-1; perhaps TRBD1 as D (6 bases). This CDR3 spans 15 amino acids. The germline gives CDR1 SGHRS, CDR2 YFSETQ. V gave up 1 base and J gave up 6 bases, with 14 bases separating them. The CDR3 loop is CASSLTGQLGQPQHF. In nucleotides, the CDR3 is TGCGCCAGCAGCTTGACCGGACAGCTGGGTCAGCCCCAGCATTTT.

V and J are TRBV23-1 and TRBJ2-5; TRBD2 aligns across 12 bases. TRBV23-1 is flagged as an ORF with uncertain function. V was pared by 4 bases and J by 4 bases, with 7 bases of the junction left unmatched. The CDR3 covers 16 residues. This chain's CDR3 is CASSRPPGLAGETQYF. In DNA, the CDR3 is TGCGCCAGCAGTCGCCCCCCGGGACTAGCGGGAGAGACCCAGTACTTC.

The gene calls are TRBV6-5 and TRBJ2-7, with 7 nucleotides matching TRBD1. CDR1 and CDR2 (germline): MNHEY, SVGAGI. CDR3 length equals 14 residues. J gave up 0 bases and V 5 bases, and 4 bases lay outside the gene matches. The CDR3 bases are TGTGCCAGCAGTCTCCGGGACAGCTCCTACGAGCAGTACTTC. Translated, it gives CASSLRDSSYEQYF.